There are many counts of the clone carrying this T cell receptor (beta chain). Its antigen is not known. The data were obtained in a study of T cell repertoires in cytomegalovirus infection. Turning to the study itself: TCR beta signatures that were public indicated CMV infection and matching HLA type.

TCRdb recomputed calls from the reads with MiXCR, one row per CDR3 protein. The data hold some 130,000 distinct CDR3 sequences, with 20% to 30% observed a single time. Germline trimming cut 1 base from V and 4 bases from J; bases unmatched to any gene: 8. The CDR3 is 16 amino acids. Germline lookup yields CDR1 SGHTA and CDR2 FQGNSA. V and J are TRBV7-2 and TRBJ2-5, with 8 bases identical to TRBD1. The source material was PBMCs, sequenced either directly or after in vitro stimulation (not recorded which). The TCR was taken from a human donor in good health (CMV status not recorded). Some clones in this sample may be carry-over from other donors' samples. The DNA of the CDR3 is TGTGCCAGCAGCTTAGAGGACAGGGAAGTTATAGAGACCCAGTACTTC. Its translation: CASSLEDREVIETQYF. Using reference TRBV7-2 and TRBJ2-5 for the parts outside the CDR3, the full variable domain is GAGVSQSPSNKVTEKGKDVELRCDPISGHTALYWYRQSLGQGLEFLIYFQGNSAPDKSGLPSDRFSAERTGGSVSTLTIQRTQQEDSAVYLCASSLEDREVIETQYFGPGTRLLVL.